These T cell receptor beta chains were read from a single sample in a study of blood T cell repertoires in COVID-19. Method: immunoSEQ multiplex PCR; TCRdb's copy keeps in-frame clones and lacks some. The sample shows about 270,000 clones, 65% to 90% of them seen only once. The sequenced sample consisted of peripheral blood. Receptor source: an older woman with active or convalescent COVID-19. Both conserved end residues are part of each CDR3. A D gene is named only where the DNA matches it firmly. The size field is filled for only some rows; it gives once, few, many or a size class.

V gene	clone size	D gene	J gene	CDR3 protein	CDR3 DNA
TRBV4-3	NA	TRBD2	TRBJ2-3	CASSLGGSRGTDTQYF	TGCGCCAGCAGCCTCGGGGGGTCGCGGGGCACAGATACGCAGTATTTT
TRBV12-5	NA	TRBD1	TRBJ1-3	CASGLGTGGNTIYF	TGTGCTAGTGGTTTGGGGACAGGGGGAAACACCATATATTTT
TRBV4-2	once	TRBD2	TRBJ2-1	CASSQDLPPGGLPFF	TGTGCCAGCAGCCAAGATCTCCCTCCGGGGGGGCTCCCCTTCTTC
TRBV7-9	NA	NA	TRBJ1-2	CASSSWRGRREYYGYTF	TGTGCCAGCAGCTCCTGGAGAGGTCGCAGGGAATACTATGGCTACACCTTC
TRBV10-3	NA	TRBD2	TRBJ2-1	CATGGRLAGRSNEQFF	TGTGCCACAGGTGGACGACTAGCGGGGAGATCCAATGAGCAGTTCTTC
TRBV5-8	NA	TRBD1	TRBJ2-1	CASSNRDRVPQGLFF	TGTGCCAGCAGTAACCGGGACAGGGTACCCCAGGGGCTGTTCTTC
TRBV9	NA	NA	TRBJ1-6	CASSPSGGVGNSPLHF	TGTGCCAGCAGCCCCTCGGGCGGGGTCGGGAATTCACCCCTCCACTTT
TRBV6-5	NA	NA	TRBJ1-2	CASSYSAGFPGYTF	TGTGCCAGCAGTTACTCGGCAGGGTTTCCTGGCTACACCTTC
TRBV27	NA	TRBD2	TRBJ2-2	CASSFSSGAGGELFF	TGTGCCAGCAGTTTTAGTAGCGGGGCGGGCGGGGAGCTGTTTTTT
TRBV11-3	NA	TRBD2	TRBJ2-5	CASSSGLAGGYQETQYF	TGTGCCAGCAGCTCCGGACTAGCGGGGGGGTACCAAGAGACCCAGTACTTC
TRBV5-1	NA	TRBD2	TRBJ2-1	CASSSLAGGNNEQFF	TGCGCCAGCAGCTCACTAGCGGGGGGGAACAATGAGCAGTTCTTC
TRBV5-6	NA	TRBD1	TRBJ2-1	CASSFPTGIDNEQFF	TGTGCCAGCAGCTTCCCGACAGGGATTGACAATGAGCAGTTCTTC
TRBV9	NA	NA	TRBJ2-1	CASSVPGLEHVGEQFF	TGTGCCAGCAGCGTACCGGGACTGGAGCATGTAGGGGAGCAGTTCTTC
TRBV29-1	NA	NA	TRBJ1-2	CSVEDTVHPRGGYTF	TGCAGCGTTGAAGACACAGTGCACCCCCGGGGGGGCTACACCTTC
TRBV10-1	NA	NA	TRBJ1-1	CASSDGQTMNTEAFF	TGCGCCAGCAGTGATGGGCAGACTATGAACACTGAAGCTTTCTTT
TRBV3-1/TRBV3-2	NA	NA	TRBJ1-3	CASSQDLGSGNTIYF	TGTGCCAGCAGCCAAGATCTTGGCAGTGGAAACACCATATATTTT
TRBV2	NA	NA	TRBJ2-2	CASSGLATVAGELFF	TGTGCCAGCAGTGGTCTAGCGACGGTCGCCGGGGAGCTGTTTTTT
TRBV28	NA	NA	TRBJ2-7	CASSFAYEQYF	TGTGCCAGCAGTTTCGCCTACGAGCAGTACTTC